This is a list of T cell receptor beta chains from one sample in a study of T cells in Graves' hyperthyroidism and ophthalmopathy. TCRdb used MiXCR to reprocess the multiplex PCR reads, holding one entry per CDR3 protein. The sample holds around 520,000 distinct CDR3 sequences, approximately 14% seen once. Input material: blood. These TCRs come from a woman in her thirties or forties with Graves' hyperthyroidism. Each CDR3 is given with its conserved first and last residue. A D gene is named only where the DNA matches it firmly. A row's size may be missing; if present it is once, few, many or a size class.

TRBJ2-2	-	TRBV7-8	-	CASSLARAGTTNTGELFF	TGTGCCAGCAGCTTAGCGCGGGCAGGGACAACTAACACCGGGGAGCTGTTTTTT
TRBJ1-6	-	TRBV20-1	-	CSASQGWGGGSPLHF	TGCAGTGCTAGCCAGGGTTGGGGCGGAGGTTCACCCCTCCACTTT
TRBJ2-7	many	TRBV25-1	TRBD2	CASEIQIGLAGEKSYEQYF	TGTGCCAGCGAAATCCAAATAGGACTAGCGGGAGAGAAATCCTACGAGCAGTACTTC
TRBJ2-5	few	TRBV5-6	TRBD2	CASSLRTSGRQETQYF	TGTGCCAGCAGCTTGAGGACTAGCGGGAGACAAGAGACCCAGTACTTC
TRBJ2-1	many	TRBV20-1	TRBD2	CSASAGTSEGDEQFF	TGCAGTGCTAGTGCCGGGACTAGCGAGGGCGATGAGCAGTTCTTC
TRBJ2-1	few	TRBV27	TRBD2	CASSQTPLADYYNEQFF	TGTGCCAGCAGCCAGACCCCCCTAGCGGACTACTACAATGAGCAGTTCTTC
TRBJ1-2	many	TRBV28	-	CASSLPTDLYGYTF	TGTGCCAGCAGTTTACCGACGGACCTCTATGGCTACACCTTC
TRBJ2-3	many	TRBV18	TRBD1	CASSLTGDSTDTQYF	TGTGCCAGCTCATTGACAGGGGATAGCACAGATACGCAGTATTTT
TRBJ2-6	many	TRBV12-3/TRBV12-4	-	CASSPGAGANVLTF	TGTGCCAGCAGCCCGGGGGCTGGGGCCAACGTCCTGACTTTC
TRBJ2-2	few	TRBV11-3	-	CASSLSDSLELFF	TGTGCCAGCAGCTTAAGTGATTCCTTGGAGCTGTTTTTT
TRBJ2-5	-	TRBV5-6	TRBD2	CASSFVGGPLETQYF	TGTGCCAGCAGCTTTGTGGGAGGGCCTCTGGAGACCCAGTACTTC
TRBJ1-6	many	TRBV10-2	-	CASSDWDYNSPLHF	TGCGCCAGCAGTGATTGGGATTATAATTCACCCCTCCACTTT
TRBJ2-5	many	TRBV18	TRBD1	CASSPPTGEETQYF	TGTGCCAGCTCACCACCTACAGGGGAGGAGACCCAGTACTTC
TRBJ2-7	-	TRBV12-3/TRBV12-4	TRBD1	CASSRPGQGGYGQYF	TGTGCCAGCAGCCGACCCGGACAGGGGGGTTACGGGCAGTACTTC
TRBJ2-1	many	TRBV29-1	-	CSAHGGFYNEQFF	TGCAGCGCCCACGGCGGGTTCTACAATGAGCAGTTCTTC
TRBJ2-3	-	TRBV28	TRBD1	CASSPTGGPTDTQYF	TGTGCCAGCAGCCCGACAGGGGGCCCCACAGATACGCAGTATTTT
TRBJ2-7	many	TRBV5-1	TRBD1	CASSDTQGAREQYF	TGCGCCAGCAGCGATACACAGGGGGCTCGAGAGCAGTACTTC
TRBJ2-5	-	TRBV7-9	-	CASSSLGPGETQYF	TGTGCCAGCAGCTCCCTGGGCCCGGGCGAGACCCAGTACTTC
TRBJ2-7	few	TRBV12-3/TRBV12-4	TRBD2	CASSFSGFGTTSAGGGNEQYF	TGTGCCAGCAGTTTTAGTGGCTTCGGCACAACGTCAGCGGGAGGTGGGAACGAGCAGTACTTC
TRBJ2-1	many	TRBV7-3	-	CASSSTPHEQFF	TGTGCCAGCAGCTCAACTCCACATGAGCAGTTCTTC
TRBJ2-2	-	TRBV9	-	CASTKTSNTGELFF	TGTGCCAGCACGAAGACGTCGAACACCGGGGAGCTGTTTTTT
TRBJ2-5	many	TRBV24-1	-	CATSDLGNWETQYF	TGTGCCACCAGTGACTTGGGGAACTGGGAGACCCAGTACTTC
TRBJ2-2	many	TRBV5-1	TRBD2	CASSLLQASGSAGELFF	TGCGCCAGCAGCTTGCTACAGGCTAGCGGGAGTGCCGGGGAGCTGTTTTTT
TRBJ2-2	-	TRBV4-2	-	CASSQEDIALHPRTGELFF	TGTGCCAGCAGCCAAGAAGATATAGCGCTACACCCGAGGACCGGGGAGCTGTTTTTT
TRBJ2-2	few	TRBV5-1	-	CATSGAVTGELFF	TGCGCCACCTCCGGGGCAGTGACCGGGGAGCTGTTTTTT
TRBJ1-1	many	TRBV20-1	-	CSARLLGTEAFF	TGCAGTGCTAGACTCCTAGGGACTGAAGCTTTCTTT
TRBJ1-3	few	TRBV2	-	CASSPTGPTGNTIYF	TGTGCCAGCAGCCCGACGGGTCCCACTGGAAACACCATATATTTT
TRBJ2-7	many	TRBV11-2	-	CASSLAPTSTPGYEQYF	TGTGCCAGCAGCTTAGCCCCTACTAGCACCCCTGGCTACGAGCAGTACTTC
TRBJ1-6	few	TRBV6-4	TRBD1	CASSESTGGGSPLHF	TGTGCCAGCAGTGAATCGACAGGGGGCGGATCACCCCTCCACTTT
TRBJ1-5	many	TRBV2	-	CASNWDGNQPQHF	TGTGCCAGCAACTGGGACGGCAATCAGCCCCAGCATTTT
TRBJ1-1	-	TRBV6-5	-	CASSTGRNTETFF	TGTGCCAGCAGTACTGGGCGGAACACTGAAACTTTCTTT
TRBJ1-2	-	TRBV19	TRBD1	CASSYRDRDASGYTF	TGTGCCAGTAGTTATCGGGACAGGGATGCCTCGGGCTACACCTTC
TRBJ2-1	many	TRBV24-1	-	CATSGVGESHNEQFF	TGTGCCACCAGTGGTGTGGGAGAGTCCCACAATGAGCAGTTCTTC
TRBJ1-1	few	TRBV6-2/TRBV6-3	TRBD1	CASRLPGQGFSAFF	TGTGCCAGCAGACTACCGGGACAGGGGTTTTCGGCTTTCTTT
TRBJ2-7	many	TRBV3-1	-	CASSRTQIQNEQYF	TGTGCCAGCAGCAGGACCCAGATCCAGAACGAGCAGTACTTC
TRBJ1-5	many	TRBV10-3	-	CAISDILGSNQPQHF	TGTGCCATCAGTGATATCCTAGGGAGCAATCAGCCCCAGCATTTT
TRBJ2-7	many	TRBV20-1	-	CSARDIGLGEQYF	TGCAGTGCTAGAGATATCGGGCTGGGCGAGCAGTACTTC
TRBJ2-1	-	TRBV7-9	TRBD2	CASSLAGGLVANEQFF	TGTGCCAGCAGCTTAGCGGGAGGGCTAGTTGCCAATGAGCAGTTCTTC
TRBJ1-6	-	TRBV10-3	-	CAIRDTGSPLHF	TGTGCCATCAGGGACACCGGGTCACCCCTCCACTTT
TRBJ1-1	many	TRBV28	-	CASSFPRQNTEAFF	TGTGCCAGCAGTTTTCCCCGACAGAACACTGAAGCTTTCTTT
TRBJ2-1	many	TRBV7-8	-	CASSLVSRSFDNEQFF	TGTGCCAGCAGCTTAGTATCTAGGAGCTTCGACAATGAGCAGTTCTTC
TRBJ1-4	many	TRBV2	-	CASRGGRLNEKLFF	TGTGCCAGCAGAGGTGGGCGGCTTAATGAAAAACTGTTTTTT
TRBJ2-2	-	TRBV10-1	-	CASSGMDTGELFF	TGCGCCAGCAGTGGGATGGACACCGGGGAGCTGTTTTTT
TRBJ1-1	many	TRBV12-3/TRBV12-4	TRBD1	CASNDRGKQFEAFF	TGTGCCAGCAACGACAGGGGAAAACAATTTGAAGCTTTCTTT
TRBJ2-7	few	TRBV9	-	CASSSRQNSYEQYF	TGTGCCAGCAGCTCTCGACAGAATTCCTACGAGCAGTACTTC
TRBJ1-1	many	TRBV12-3/TRBV12-4	-	CASSRPGLTEAFF	TGTGCCAGCAGTCGCCCGGGATTGACTGAAGCTTTCTTT
TRBJ2-7	many	TRBV5-1	TRBD1	CASSWGQYEQYF	TGCGCCAGCAGCTGGGGACAGTACGAGCAGTACTTC
TRBJ2-7	-	TRBV6-1	-	CASRPSYPSYEQYF	TGTGCCAGCAGACCATCTTATCCCTCCTACGAGCAGTACTTC
TRBJ1-2	many	TRBV3-1	-	CASSQVGDSSYTF	TGTGCCAGCAGCCAAGTTGGGGATTCTAGCTACACCTTC
TRBJ2-7	-	TRBV6-2/TRBV6-3	-	CASSYPGMPITYEQYF	TGTGCCAGCAGTTACCCCGGGATGCCGATCACCTACGAGCAGTACTTC
TRBJ2-7	many	TRBV5-1	TRBD1	CATSTGGGSYEQYF	TGCGCCACCTCGACAGGGGGAGGCTCCTACGAGCAGTACTTC
TRBJ2-7	many	TRBV7-9	-	CASSSSSASYEQYF	TGTGCCAGCAGCTCCAGTTCAGCTTCCTACGAGCAGTACTTC
TRBJ1-1	-	TRBV5-1	TRBD1	CASSYGQGRNTEAFF	TGCGCCAGCAGCTACGGACAGGGTCGGAACACTGAAGCTTTCTTT
TRBJ2-7	-	TRBV4-1	-	CASSPNDFGSEQYF	TGCGCCAGCAGCCCGAATGACTTCGGGAGCGAGCAGTACTTC
TRBJ2-7	few	TRBV30	-	CAWSVRLGGEQYF	TGTGCCTGGAGTGTTCGTTTAGGGGGCGAGCAGTACTTC
TRBJ1-3	few	TRBV6-1	-	CASSAPAGGSSGNTIYF	TGTGCCAGCAGTGCCCCTGCGGGAGGGTCCTCTGGAAACACCATATATTTT
TRBJ2-7	few	TRBV4-1	-	CASSQDHRMGEQYF	TGCGCCAGCAGCCAAGATCACCGAATGGGGGAGCAGTACTTC
TRBJ2-2	-	TRBV5-5	-	CASSLRGAAGELFF	TGTGCCAGCAGCTTACGGGGGGCCGCCGGGGAGCTGTTTTTT
TRBJ1-2	-	TRBV27	-	CASSPKGPINYGYTF	TGTGCCAGCAGTCCCAAGGGACCCATTAACTATGGCTACACCTTC
TRBJ2-2	many	TRBV7-9	TRBD2	CASNLKAGGRTGELFF	TGTGCCAGCAACCTGAAAGCGGGAGGTCGAACCGGGGAGCTGTTTTTT